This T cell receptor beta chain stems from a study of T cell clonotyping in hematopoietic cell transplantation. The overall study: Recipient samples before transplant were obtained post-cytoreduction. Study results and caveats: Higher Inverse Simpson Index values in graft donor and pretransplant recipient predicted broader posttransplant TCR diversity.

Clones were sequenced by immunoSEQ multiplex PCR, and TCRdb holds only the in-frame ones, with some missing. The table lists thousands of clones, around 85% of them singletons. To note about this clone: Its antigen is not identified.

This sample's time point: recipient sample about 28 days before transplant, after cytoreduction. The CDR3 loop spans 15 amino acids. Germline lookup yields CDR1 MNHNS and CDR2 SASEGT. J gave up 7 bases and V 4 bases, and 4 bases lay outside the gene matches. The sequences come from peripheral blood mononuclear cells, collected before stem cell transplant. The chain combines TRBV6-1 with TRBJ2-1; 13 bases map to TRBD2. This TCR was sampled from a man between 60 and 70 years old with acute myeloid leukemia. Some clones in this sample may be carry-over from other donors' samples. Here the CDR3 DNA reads TGTGCCAGCAGTGCACTAGCGGGAGGGTATAATGAGCAGTTCTTC. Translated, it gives CASSALAGGYNEQFF.